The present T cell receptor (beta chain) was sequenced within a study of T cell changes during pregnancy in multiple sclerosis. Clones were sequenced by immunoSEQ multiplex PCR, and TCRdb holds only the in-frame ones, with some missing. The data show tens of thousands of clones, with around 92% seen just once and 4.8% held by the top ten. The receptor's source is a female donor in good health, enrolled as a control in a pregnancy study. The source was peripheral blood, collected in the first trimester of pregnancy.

The DNA for the CDR3 is TGTGCCAGCAGCTTAGTTGGTAGCGGATCCTACGAGCAGTACTTC. Amino acid sequence: CASSLVGSGSYEQYF. This rearrangement joins TRBV7-2 to TRBJ2-7; possibly TRBD2 for D (6 bases). CDR3 length: 15 amino acids. The germline CDR1 and CDR2 sequences are SGHTA and FQGNSA. Trimming removed 1 base at V and 1 base at J, with 11 bases between.